The sequence of this T cell receptor beta chain was determined in a study of T cell changes during pregnancy in multiple sclerosis. The data were produced by immunoSEQ multiplex PCR, yet TCRdb's version contains in-frame clones alone and is incomplete. The sample contains approximately 45,000 clones, 80% to 90% of which appear only once. This CDR3 spans 14 amino acids. Germline lookup yields CDR1 SGHRS and CDR2 YFSETQ. V was pared by 4 bases and J by 5 bases, with 15 bases between. The J gene is TRBJ2-5, the V gene TRBV5-1, with a possible D match to TRBD2 (5 bases). The source material was CD4+ T cells from peripheral blood mononuclear cells, sampled before pregnancy. The clonotype originates from a female donor with multiple sclerosis, enrolled in a pregnancy study. The DNA of the CDR3 is TGCGCCAGCAGCCTCGGACTCGGCATGGAGACCCAGTACTTC. This sequence encodes CASSLGLGMETQYF.